The 5 T cell receptor beta chains below were found in one sample sequenced in a study of response to subunit inactivated influenza vaccine. Each CDR3 protein gets one entry after TCRdb re-called the RT-PCR reads with MiXCR. The sample includes about 700,000 distinct CDR3 sequences, roughly 14% of them seen just once. The sequenced sample was PBMCs from blood, obtained around 14 days before vaccination. The receptors shown here come from a man in his fifties or sixties who received an inactivated influenza vaccine.

The rearrangement joins TRBV20-1 to TRBJ1-2; 7 nucleotides line up with TRBD1. The CDR3 totals 14 residues. Germline lookup yields CDR1 DFQATT and CDR2 SNEGSKA (reference sequence). V lost 4 bases and J lost 2; bases outside the gene matches: 7. The CDR3 bases are TGCAGTGCTACCCCGACAGGGCTGAACTATGGCTACACCTTC. Protein product: CSATPTGLNYGYTF.

In its sample, this clonotype was seen many times. J is TRBJ1-1 and V is TRBV6-6; D remains ambiguous. V gave up 5 bases and J gave up 3 bases, with 4 bases separating them. The CDR3 is 11 amino acids. CDR1 and CDR2 from the germline V gene are MNHNY and SVGAGI (reference sequence). The CDR3 protein is CASSRDTEAFF. In nucleotides, the CDR3 is TGTGCCAGCAGTCGGGACACTGAAGCTTTCTTT.

This clonotype occurred a few times. The chain links TRBV7-9 to TRBJ1-2; D is unresolved. Germline CDR1 is SEHNR and CDR2 is FQNEAQ (reference sequence). V lost 1 base and J lost 9, with 12 bases in between. The CDR3 totals 13 residues. The CDR3 DNA sequence: TGTGCCAGCAGCTTAGAGAGATTTGGGAGCTACACCTTC. Its translation: CASSLERFGSYTF.

The chain combines TRBV10-3 with TRBJ1-2; perhaps TRBD1 as D (5 bases). Germline V lookup: CDR1 ENHRY, CDR2 SYGVKD. There are 13 residues in the CDR3. V was trimmed by 2 bases and J by 4 bases, leaving 8 bases between them. DNA for the CDR3: TGTGCCATCAGTGAGGACAGAGGCTATGGCTACACCTTC. This sequence encodes CAISEDRGYGYTF.

This clonotype came up once. The rearrangement links TRBV7-8 to TRBJ2-3, with 7 bases aligning to TRBD1. V gave up 1 base and J gave up 4 bases; unmatched junction bases: 8. The CDR3 extends over 16 amino acids. The germline CDR1 and CDR2 sequences are SGHVS and FQNEAQ. CDR3 region: CASSLVWGQGADTQYF. In DNA form, the CDR3 reads TGTGCCAGCAGCTTAGTCTGGGGGCAGGGGGCAGATACGCAGTATTTT.